The T cell receptor (beta chain) under discussion was sequenced for a study of blood T cell repertoires in COVID-19. In germline, CDR1 is SEHNR, CDR2 FQNEAQ (reference sequence). V dropped 1 base and J dropped 2; count of bases not matched to a gene: 5. The CDR3 loop spans 15 amino acids. Assay: immunoSEQ multiplex PCR; the TCRdb copy retains only in-frame clones and omits some. This sample carries more than 110,000 clones, 84% of them seen once, and the ten largest clones take 5.5%. The rearrangement links TRBV7-9 to TRBJ2-7; TRBD1 matches at 7 bases. The sequence was obtained from a man aged 35-49 years with acute COVID-19. The sample comprised PBMCs or T cells enriched from blood (not recorded which). CDR3 DNA: TGTGCCAGCAGCTTAGAGGGACAGAAGGCCTACGAGCAGTACTTC. It specifies CASSLEGQKAYEQYF. Looking up the rest from reference TRBV7-9 and TRBJ2-7 gives the full variable domain: DTGVSQNPRHKITKRGQNVTFRCDPISEHNRLYWYRQTLGQGPEFLTYFQNEAQLEKSRLLSDRFSAERPKGSFSTLEIQRTEQGDSAMYLCASSLEGQKAYEQYFGPGTRLTVT.